This TCR beta chain stems from a study of blood T cell repertoires in COVID-19. As originally analysed: Amplification with reference gene primers provided the estimates of nucleated cell counts. Only in-frame clones appear in the TCRdb table, and some are missing; sequencing was by immunoSEQ multiplex PCR. The D gene and trimming were derived from the DNA, and the V and J assignments and clone size from that table. This repertoire shows roughly 200,000 clones, roughly four fifths found once; its top ten account for about 4.4%. In germline, CDR1 is LNHDA, CDR2 SQIVND (reference sequence). The trim removed 7 bases at V and 4 bases at J, leaving 12 bases unmatched. The CDR3 runs to 16 residues.

The source material was peripheral blood. The receptor's source is a man over 45 with active or convalescent COVID-19. This chain uses TRBV19 with TRBJ2-3; 9 bases map to TRBD2. CDR3 nucleotide sequence: TGTGCCAGTACCCGACTCAGCGGGGGGAGGGCAGATACGCAGTATTTT. Encoded protein: CASTRLSGGRADTQYF. Looking up the rest from reference TRBV19 and TRBJ2-3 gives the full variable domain: DGGITQSPKYLFRKEGQNVTLSCEQNLNHDAMYWYRQDPGQGLRLIYYSQIVNDFQKGDIAEGYSVSREKKESFPLTVTSAQKNPTAFYLCASTRLSGGRADTQYFGPGTRLTVL.